This T cell receptor beta chain was recovered during a study of cytomegalovirus exposure and HLA in healthy donors. Broader study findings: Follow-up analysis seemed to connect common viral pathogens with several of the most significant clusters identified. According to reports, the classifier identified cytomegalovirus status with high specificity and sensitivity.

13 Jbeta primers and 60 Vbeta primers were used for the PCR. The assay was immunoSEQ multiplex PCR, and TCRdb's table has in-frame clones only and misses some. The data contain about 120,000 clones, roughly three quarters of them singletons. As regards this clone: Its antigen is not identified.

The CDR3 sequence is 16 residues long. The V end was cut by 0 bases, the J end by 0 bases, with 11 bases between. Germline-derived CDR1 and CDR2 are MNHEY and SVGAGI. This sequence was found in a young woman in good health and CMV-seronegative. The chain carries TRBV6-5 and TRBJ1-1; D uncertain. The sample comprised PBMCs. Written as DNA, the CDR3 is TGTGCCAGCAGTTACTCGGAGCTGATCATGAACACTGAAGCTTTCTTT. Translating gives CASSYSELIMNTEAFF.